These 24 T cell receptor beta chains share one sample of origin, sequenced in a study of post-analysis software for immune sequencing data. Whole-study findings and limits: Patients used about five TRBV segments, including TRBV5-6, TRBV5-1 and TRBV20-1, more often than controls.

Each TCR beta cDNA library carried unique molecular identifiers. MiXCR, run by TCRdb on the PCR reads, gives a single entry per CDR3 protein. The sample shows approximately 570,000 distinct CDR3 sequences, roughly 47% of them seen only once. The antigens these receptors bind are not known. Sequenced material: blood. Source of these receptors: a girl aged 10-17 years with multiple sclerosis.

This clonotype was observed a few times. CDR3 nucleotides: TGCGCCAGCACCGGGACAGTGCCGTACGAGCAGTACTTC. Amino acids: CASTGTVPYEQYF. The V and J genes are TRBV5-1 and TRBJ2-7, with TRBD1 matching 7 bases. This CDR3 comprises 13 residues. Trimming removed 6 bases from V and 4 bases from J; junction bases left unmatched: 7. Germline V CDR1 and CDR2: SGHRS, YFSETQ.

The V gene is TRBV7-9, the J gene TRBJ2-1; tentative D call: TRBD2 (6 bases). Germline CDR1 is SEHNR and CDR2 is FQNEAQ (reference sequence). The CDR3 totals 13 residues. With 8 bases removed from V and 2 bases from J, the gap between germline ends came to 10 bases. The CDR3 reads CASYSSAYNEQFF. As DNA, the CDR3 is TGTGCCAGCTACTCTAGCGCCTACAATGAGCAGTTCTTC.

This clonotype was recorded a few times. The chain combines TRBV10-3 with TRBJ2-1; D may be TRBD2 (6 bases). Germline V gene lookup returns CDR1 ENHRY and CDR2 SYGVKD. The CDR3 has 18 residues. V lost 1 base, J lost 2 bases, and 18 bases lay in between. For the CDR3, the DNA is TGTGCCATCAGTGAGTTTATCGATCGGGACTTACCCTACAATGAGCAGTTCTTC. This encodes CAISEFIDRDLPYNEQFF.

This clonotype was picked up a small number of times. CDR3 residues: CSVTGRGGGSYEQYF. The CDR3 nucleotides are TGCAGCGTGACTGGGCGGGGAGGAGGGTCCTACGAGCAGTACTTC. This chain joins TRBV29-1 and TRBJ2-7, with D tentatively TRBD2 (6 bases). V was cut by 6 bases and J by 1 base, with 19 bases left in between. Germline V gene data show CDR1 as SQVTM and CDR2 as ANQGSEA. The CDR3 sequence is 15 residues long.

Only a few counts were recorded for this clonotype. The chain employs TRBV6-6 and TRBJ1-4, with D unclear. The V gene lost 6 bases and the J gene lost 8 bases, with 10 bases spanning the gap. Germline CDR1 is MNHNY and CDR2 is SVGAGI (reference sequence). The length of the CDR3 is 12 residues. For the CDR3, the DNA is TGTGCCAGCAGACTGACAAACGAAAAACTGTTTTTT. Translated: CASRLTNEKLFF.

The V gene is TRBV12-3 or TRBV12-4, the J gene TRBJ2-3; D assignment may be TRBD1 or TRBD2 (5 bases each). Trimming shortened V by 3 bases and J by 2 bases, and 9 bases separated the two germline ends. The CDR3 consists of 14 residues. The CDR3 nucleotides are TGTGCCAGCAGTTTCTTGGGGACCACAGATACGCAGTATTTT. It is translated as CASSFLGTTDTQYF.

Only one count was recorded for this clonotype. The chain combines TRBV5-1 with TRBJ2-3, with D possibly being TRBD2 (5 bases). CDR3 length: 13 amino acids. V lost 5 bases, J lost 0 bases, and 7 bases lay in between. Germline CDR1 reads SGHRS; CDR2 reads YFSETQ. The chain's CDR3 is CASRDFSTDTQYF. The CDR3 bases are TGCGCCAGCAGGGACTTTAGCACAGATACGCAGTATTTT.

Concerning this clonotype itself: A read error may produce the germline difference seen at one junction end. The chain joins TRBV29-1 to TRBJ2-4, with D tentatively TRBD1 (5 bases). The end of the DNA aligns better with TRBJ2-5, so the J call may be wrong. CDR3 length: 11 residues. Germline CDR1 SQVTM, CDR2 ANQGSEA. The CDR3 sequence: CRVPRAETQYF. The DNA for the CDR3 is TGCCGCGTCCCCAGGGCAGAGACCCAGTACTTC.

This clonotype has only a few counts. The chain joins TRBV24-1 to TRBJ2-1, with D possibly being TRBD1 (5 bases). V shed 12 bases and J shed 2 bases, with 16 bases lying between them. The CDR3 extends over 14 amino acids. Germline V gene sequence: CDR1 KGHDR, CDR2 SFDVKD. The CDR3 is CAVGRVDTYNEQFF. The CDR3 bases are TGTGCCGTCGGCAGGGTAGATACCTACAATGAGCAGTTCTTC.

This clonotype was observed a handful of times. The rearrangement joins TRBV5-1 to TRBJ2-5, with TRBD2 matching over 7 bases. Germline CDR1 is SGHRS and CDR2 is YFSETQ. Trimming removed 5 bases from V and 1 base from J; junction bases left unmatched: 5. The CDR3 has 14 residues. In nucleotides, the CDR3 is TGCGCCAGCAGGTTGACGGGGGGCCAAGAGACCCAGTACTTC. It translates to CASRLTGGQETQYF.

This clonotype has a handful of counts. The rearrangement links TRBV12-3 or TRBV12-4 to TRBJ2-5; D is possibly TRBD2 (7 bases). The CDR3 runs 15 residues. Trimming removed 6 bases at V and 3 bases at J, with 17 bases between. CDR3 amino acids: CASRRLGGREETQYF. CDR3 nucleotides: TGTGCCAGCAGGCGCCTGGGGGGGCGAGAAGAGACCCAGTACTTC.

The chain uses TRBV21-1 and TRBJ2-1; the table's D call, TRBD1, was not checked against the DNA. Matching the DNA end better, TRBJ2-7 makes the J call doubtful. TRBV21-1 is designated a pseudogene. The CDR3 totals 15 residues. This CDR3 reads CASSNGAGSYNEQYF. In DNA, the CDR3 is TGTGCCAGCAGCAATGGGGCAGGCTCCTACAATGAGCAGTACTTC.

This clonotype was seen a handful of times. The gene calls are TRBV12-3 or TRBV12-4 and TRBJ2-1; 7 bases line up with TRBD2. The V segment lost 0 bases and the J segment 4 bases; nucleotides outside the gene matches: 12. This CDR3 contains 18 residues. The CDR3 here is CASSLARLAVVTYNEQFF. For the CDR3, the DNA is TGTGCCAGCAGTTTAGCCCGGCTAGCGGTAGTTACGTACAATGAGCAGTTCTTC.

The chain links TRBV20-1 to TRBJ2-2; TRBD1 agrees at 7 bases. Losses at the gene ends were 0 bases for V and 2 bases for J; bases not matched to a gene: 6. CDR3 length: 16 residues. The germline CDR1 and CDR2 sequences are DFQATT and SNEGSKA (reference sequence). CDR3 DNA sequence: TGCAGTGCTAGAGATTCCTACAGGGGAAACACCGGGGAGCTGTTTTTT. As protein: CSARDSYRGNTGELFF.

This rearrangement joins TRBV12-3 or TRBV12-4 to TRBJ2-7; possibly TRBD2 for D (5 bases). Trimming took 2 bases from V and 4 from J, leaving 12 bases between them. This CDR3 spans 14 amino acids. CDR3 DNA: TGTGCCAGCAGTTTATCTCCGGGGTCTTACGAGCAGTACTTC. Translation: CASSLSPGSYEQYF.

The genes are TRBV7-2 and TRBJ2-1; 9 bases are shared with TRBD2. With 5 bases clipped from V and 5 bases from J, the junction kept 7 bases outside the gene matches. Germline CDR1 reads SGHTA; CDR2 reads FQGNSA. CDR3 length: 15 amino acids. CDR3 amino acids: CASSPWTSVNNEQFF. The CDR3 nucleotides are TGTGCCAGCAGCCCATGGACTAGCGTAAACAATGAGCAGTTCTTC. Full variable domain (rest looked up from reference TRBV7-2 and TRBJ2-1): GAGVSQSPSNKVTEKGKDVELRCDPISGHTALYWYRQSLGQGLEFLIYFQGNSAPDKSGLPSDRFSAERTGGSVSTLTIQRTQQEDSAVYLCASSPWTSVNNEQFFGPGTRLTVL.

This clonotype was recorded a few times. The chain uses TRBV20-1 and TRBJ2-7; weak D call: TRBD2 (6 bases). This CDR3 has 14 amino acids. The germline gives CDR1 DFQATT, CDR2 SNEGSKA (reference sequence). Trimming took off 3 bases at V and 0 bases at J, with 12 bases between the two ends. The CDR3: CSASGLRLSYEQYF. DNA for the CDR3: TGCAGTGCTAGTGGACTACGTCTCTCCTACGAGCAGTACTTC.

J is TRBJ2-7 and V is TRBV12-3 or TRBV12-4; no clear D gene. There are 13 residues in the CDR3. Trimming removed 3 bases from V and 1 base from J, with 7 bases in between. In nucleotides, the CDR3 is TGTGCCAGCAGTTTTGAGGTATCCTACGAGCAGTACTTC. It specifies CASSFEVSYEQYF.

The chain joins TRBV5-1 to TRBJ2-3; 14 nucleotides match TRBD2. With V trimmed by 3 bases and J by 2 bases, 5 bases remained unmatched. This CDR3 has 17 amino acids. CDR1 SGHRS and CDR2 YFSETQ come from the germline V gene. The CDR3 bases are TGCGCCAGCAGCTCCGGGACTAGCGGGGGATACACAGATACGCAGTATTTT. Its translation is CASSSGTSGGYTDTQYF.

CDR3 in DNA: TGCGCCAGCAGCTCCCTAGCGGGGGGTGTTGCGAGGGGTGAGCAGTTCTTC. Translated: CASSSLAGGVARGEQFF. The V call is TRBV5-1, the J call TRBJ2-1; TRBD2 aligns across 11 bases. The germline V gene has CDR1 SGHRS and CDR2 YFSETQ. Trimming took 3 bases from V and 9 from J; bases not matched to a gene: 14. The CDR3 length is 17 residues. Looking up the rest from reference TRBV5-1 and TRBJ2-1 gives the full variable domain: KAGVTQTPRYLIKTRGQQVTLSCSPISGHRSVSWYQQTPGQGLQFLFEYFSETQRNKGNFPGRFSGRQFSNSRSEMNVSTLELGDSALYLCASSSLAGGVARGEQFFGPGTRLTVL.

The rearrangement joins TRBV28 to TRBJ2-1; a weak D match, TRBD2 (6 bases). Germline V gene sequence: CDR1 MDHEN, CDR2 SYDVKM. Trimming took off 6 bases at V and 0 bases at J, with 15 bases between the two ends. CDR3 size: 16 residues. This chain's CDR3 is CASRGAGQPSYNEQFF. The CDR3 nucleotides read TGTGCCAGCAGGGGAGCGGGCCAGCCCTCCTACAATGAGCAGTTCTTC.

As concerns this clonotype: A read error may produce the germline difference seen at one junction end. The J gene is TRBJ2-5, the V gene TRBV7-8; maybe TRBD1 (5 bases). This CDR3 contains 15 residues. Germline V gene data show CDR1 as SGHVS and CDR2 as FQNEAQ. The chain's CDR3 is CASSLGSAGQETLYF. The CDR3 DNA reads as TGTGCCAGCAGCTTAGGGTCGGCAGGGCAAGAGACCCTGTACTTC.

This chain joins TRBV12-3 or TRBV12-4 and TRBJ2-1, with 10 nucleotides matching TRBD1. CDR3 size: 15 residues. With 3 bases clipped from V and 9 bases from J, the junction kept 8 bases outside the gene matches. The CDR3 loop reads CASSFQGDRGSEQFF. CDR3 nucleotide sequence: TGTGCCAGCAGTTTCCAGGGGGACAGGGGTTCTGAGCAGTTCTTC.

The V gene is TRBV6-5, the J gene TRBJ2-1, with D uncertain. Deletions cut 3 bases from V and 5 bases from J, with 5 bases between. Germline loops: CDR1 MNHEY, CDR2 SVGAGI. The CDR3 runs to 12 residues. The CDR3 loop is CASSYGDNEQFF. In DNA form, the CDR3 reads TGTGCCAGCAGTTATGGGGACAATGAGCAGTTCTTC.